Presented here are 5 T cell receptor beta chains from one specimen sequenced in a study of T cell repertoires in ileal Crohn's disease. Indicated time point: proximal margin of the surgical specimen (macroscopically non-inflamed). Only in-frame clones appear in the TCRdb table, and some are missing; sequencing was by immunoSEQ multiplex PCR. In the table there are about 150 clones, 80% to 90% of which are singletons. Specimen: ileal tissue. The receptor source for this set is an adult with Crohn's disease.

The chain links TRBV7-9 to TRBJ2-7, with a tentative D call TRBD1 (5 bases). V lost 5 bases, J lost 2 bases, and 13 bases lay in between. Germline CDR1 reads SEHNR; CDR2 reads FQNEAQ (reference sequence). The CDR3 consists of 14 residues. In nucleotides, the CDR3 is TGTGCCAGCAGCCCCCAAGACAGACCCTACGAGCAGTACTTC. It encodes CASSPQDRPYEQYF. Drawing the rest from reference TRBV7-9 and TRBJ2-7, the complete variable domain is DTGVSQNPRHKITKRGQNVTFRCDPISEHNRLYWYRQTLGQGPEFLTYFQNEAQLEKSRLLSDRFSAERPKGSFSTLEIQRTEQGDSAMYLCASSPQDRPYEQYFGPGTRLTVT.

As DNA, the CDR3 is TGTGCCAGCAGCTTAGCCCAGCGGGAGGGTTTCACTGGGGAGCTGTTTTTT. Amino acids: CASSLAQREGFTGELFF. The V and J genes are TRBV7-6 and TRBJ2-2; 10 bases agree with TRBD2. With V trimmed by 0 bases and J by 8 bases, 9 bases remained unmatched. Germline loops: CDR1 SGHVS, CDR2 FNYEAQ. The CDR3 is 17 residues long.

V and J are TRBV11-2 and TRBJ1-1; D call uncertain. The germline V gene encodes CDR1 SGHAT and CDR2 FQNNGV. This CDR3 spans 16 amino acids. Trimming shortened V by 5 bases and J by 6 bases, and 22 bases separated the two germline ends. The CDR3 is CASSSGLGIGKAEAFF. The CDR3 DNA is TGTGCCAGCAGCAGTGGACTCGGGATAGGCAAGGCTGAAGCTTTCTTT.

CDR3 nucleotides: TGTGCTAGTGGTTTGGACCAACCCCGGGGCACTGAAGCTTTCTTT. The encoded protein is CASGLDQPRGTEAFF. The V and J genes are TRBV12-5 and TRBJ1-1; D gene uncertain. V lost 1 base to trimming and J lost 4 bases, with 13 bases between them. The germline CDR1 and CDR2 sequences are LGHNT and FRNRAP. The length of the CDR3 is 15 residues.

V gene TRBV19 combines with J gene TRBJ2-6; D uncertain. CDR3 length equals 18 residues. Between the trimmed V and J ends, which lost 5 bases and 4 bases, there was a span of 21 bases. The V gene's germline CDR1 is LNHDA and CDR2 SQIVND (reference sequence). CDR3 nucleotide sequence: TGTGCCAGTAGTGGTTACCAGACAAATCACAAAGGGGCCAACGTCCTGACTTTC. Encoded protein: CASSGYQTNHKGANVLTF.